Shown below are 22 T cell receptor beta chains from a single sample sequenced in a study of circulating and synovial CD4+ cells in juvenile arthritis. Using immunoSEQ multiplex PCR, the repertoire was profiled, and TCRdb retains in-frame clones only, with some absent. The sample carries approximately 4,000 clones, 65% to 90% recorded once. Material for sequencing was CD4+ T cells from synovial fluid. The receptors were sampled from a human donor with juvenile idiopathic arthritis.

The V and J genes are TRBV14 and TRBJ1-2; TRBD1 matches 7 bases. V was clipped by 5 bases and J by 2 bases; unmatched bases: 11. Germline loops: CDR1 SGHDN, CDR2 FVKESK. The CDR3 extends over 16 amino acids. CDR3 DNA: TGTGCCAGCAGCAAAGGGAAGGGCAGGGGGAACTATGGCTACACCTTC. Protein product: CASSKGKGRGNYGYTF.

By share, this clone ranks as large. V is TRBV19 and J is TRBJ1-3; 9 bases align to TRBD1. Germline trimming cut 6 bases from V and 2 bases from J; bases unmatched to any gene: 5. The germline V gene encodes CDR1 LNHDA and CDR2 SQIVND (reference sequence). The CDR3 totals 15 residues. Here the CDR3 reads CASSVQGAAGNTIYF. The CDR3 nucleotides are TGTGCCAGTAGCGTACAGGGGGCTGCTGGAAACACCATATATTTT.

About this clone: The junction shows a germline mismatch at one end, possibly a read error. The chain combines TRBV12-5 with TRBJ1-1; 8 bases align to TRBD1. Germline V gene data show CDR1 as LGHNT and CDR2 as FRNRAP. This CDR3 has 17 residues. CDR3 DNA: TGTGCTAGTGGTTTCCAACCCACATCAAGGACAGGGACGGTACAGATCTTC. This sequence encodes CASGFQPTSRTGTVQIF.

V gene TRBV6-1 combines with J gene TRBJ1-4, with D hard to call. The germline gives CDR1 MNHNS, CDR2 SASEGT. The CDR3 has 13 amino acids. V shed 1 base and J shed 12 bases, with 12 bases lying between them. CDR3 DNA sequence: TGTGCCAGCAGTGAAGTAGTTTATGGTGAACTGTTTTTT. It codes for CASSEVVYGELFF.

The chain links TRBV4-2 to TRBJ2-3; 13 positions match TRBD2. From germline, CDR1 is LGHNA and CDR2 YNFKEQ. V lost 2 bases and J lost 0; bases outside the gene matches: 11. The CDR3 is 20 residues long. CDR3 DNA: TGTGCCAGCAGCCAATTGAGACTAGCGGGGGGACCTCCTAGCACAGATACGCAGTATTTT. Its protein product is CASSQLRLAGGPPSTDTQYF.

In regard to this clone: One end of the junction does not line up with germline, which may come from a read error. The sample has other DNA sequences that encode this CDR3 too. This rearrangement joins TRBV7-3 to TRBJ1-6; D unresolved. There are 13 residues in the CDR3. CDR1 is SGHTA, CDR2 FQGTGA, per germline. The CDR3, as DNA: TGTGCCAGCAGCTTAGGGCAGAATTCCCCCCTCCACTTT. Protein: CASSLGQNSPLHF.

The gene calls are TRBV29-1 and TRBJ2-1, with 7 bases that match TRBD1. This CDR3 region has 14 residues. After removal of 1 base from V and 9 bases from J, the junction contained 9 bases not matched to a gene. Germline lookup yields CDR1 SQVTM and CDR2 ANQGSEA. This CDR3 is CSVEAHRRQGEQFF. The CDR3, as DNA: TGCAGCGTTGAAGCCCATCGCCGACAGGGTGAGCAGTTCTTC.

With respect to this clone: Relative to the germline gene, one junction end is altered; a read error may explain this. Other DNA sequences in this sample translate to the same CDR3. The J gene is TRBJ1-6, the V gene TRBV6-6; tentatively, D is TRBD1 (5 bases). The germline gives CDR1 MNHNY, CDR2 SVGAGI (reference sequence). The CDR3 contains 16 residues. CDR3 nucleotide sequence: TGTGCCAGCAGTTACGGGGGGAGCCCCTATAATTCCCCCCTCCACTTT. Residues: CASSYGGSPYNSPLHF.

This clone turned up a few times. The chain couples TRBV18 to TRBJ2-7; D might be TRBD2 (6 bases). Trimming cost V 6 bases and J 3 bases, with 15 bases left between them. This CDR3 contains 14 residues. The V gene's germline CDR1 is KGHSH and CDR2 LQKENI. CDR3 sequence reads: CASSPGTGDYEQYF. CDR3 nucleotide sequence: TGTGCCAGCTCCCCTGGGACTGGGGACTACGAGCAGTACTTC.

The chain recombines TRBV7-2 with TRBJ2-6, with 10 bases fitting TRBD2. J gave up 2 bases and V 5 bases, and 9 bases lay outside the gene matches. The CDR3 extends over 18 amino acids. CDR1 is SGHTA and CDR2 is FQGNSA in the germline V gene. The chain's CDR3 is CASSLVQRGGPGANVLTF. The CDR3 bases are TGTGCCAGCAGCCTGGTCCAGCGGGGGGGCCCTGGGGCCAACGTCCTGACTTTC.

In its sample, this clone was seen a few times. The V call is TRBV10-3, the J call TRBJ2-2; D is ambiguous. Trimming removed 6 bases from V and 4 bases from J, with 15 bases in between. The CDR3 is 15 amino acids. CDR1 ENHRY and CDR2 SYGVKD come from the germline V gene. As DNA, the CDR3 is TGTGCCATCAGCCCCCGCGGAGCGCCCACCGGGGAGCTGTTTTTT. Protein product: CAISPRGAPTGELFF.

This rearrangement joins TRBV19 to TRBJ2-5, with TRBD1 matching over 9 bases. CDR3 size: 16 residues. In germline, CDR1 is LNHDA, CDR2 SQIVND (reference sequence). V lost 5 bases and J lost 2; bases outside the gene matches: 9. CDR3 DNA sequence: TGTGCCAGTAGTCCTACAGGGGGCACTAGACAAGAGACCCAGTACTTC. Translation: CASSPTGGTRQETQYF. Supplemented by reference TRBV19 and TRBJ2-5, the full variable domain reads DGGITQSPKYLFRKEGQNVTLSCEQNLNHDAMYWYRQDPGQGLRLIYYSQIVNDFQKGDIAEGYSVSREKKESFPLTVTSAQKNPTAFYLCASSPTGGTRQETQYFGPGTRLLVL.

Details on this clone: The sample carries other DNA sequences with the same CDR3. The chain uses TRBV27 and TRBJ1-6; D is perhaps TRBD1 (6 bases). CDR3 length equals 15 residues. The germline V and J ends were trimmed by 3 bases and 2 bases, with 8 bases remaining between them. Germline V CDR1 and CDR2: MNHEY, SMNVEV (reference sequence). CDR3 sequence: CASSLWGPYNSPLHF. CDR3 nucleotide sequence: TGTGCCAGCAGTTTGTGGGGGCCCTATAATTCACCCCTCCACTTT.

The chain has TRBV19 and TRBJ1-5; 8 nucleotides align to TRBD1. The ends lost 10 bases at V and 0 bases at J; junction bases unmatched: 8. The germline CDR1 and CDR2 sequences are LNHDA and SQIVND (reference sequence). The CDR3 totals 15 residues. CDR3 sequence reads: CATVDRAYSNQPQHF. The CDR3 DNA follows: TGTGCCACTGTGGACAGGGCTTATAGCAATCAGCCCCAGCATTTT.

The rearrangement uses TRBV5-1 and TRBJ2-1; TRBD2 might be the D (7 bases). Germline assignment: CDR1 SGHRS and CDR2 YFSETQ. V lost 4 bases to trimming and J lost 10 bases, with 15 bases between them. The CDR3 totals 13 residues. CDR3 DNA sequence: TGCGCCAGCAGCCTATCCGGGGGGCGCGAGCAGTTCTTC. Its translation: CASSLSGGREQFF.

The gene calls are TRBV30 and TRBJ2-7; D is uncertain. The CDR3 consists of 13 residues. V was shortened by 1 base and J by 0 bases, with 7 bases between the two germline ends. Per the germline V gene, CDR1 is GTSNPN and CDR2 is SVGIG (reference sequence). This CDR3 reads CAWSGGGSYEQYF. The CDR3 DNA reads TGTGCCTGGAGTGGAGGTGGCTCCTACGAGCAGTACTTC.

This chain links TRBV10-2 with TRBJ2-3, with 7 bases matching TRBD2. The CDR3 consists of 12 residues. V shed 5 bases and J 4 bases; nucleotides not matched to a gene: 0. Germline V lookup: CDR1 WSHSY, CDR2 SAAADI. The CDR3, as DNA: TGCGCCAGCAGTACTAGCGCAGATACGCAGTATTTT. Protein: CASSTSADTQYF.

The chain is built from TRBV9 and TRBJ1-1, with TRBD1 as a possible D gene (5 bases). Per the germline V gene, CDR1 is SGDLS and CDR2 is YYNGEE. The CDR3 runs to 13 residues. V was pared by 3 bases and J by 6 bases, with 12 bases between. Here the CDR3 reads CASSAGGPSEAFF. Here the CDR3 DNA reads TGTGCCAGCAGCGCCGGGGGACCGTCTGAAGCTTTCTTT.

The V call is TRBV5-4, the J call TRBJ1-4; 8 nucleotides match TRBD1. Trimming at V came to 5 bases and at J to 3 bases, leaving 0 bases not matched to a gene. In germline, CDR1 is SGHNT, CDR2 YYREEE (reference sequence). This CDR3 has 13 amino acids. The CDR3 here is CASRQGANEKLFF. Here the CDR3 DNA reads TGTGCCAGCAGACAGGGGGCTAATGAAAAACTGTTTTTT. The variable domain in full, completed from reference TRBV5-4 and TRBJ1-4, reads ETGVTQSPTHLIKTRGQQVTLRCSSQSGHNTVSWYQQALGQGPQFIFQYYREEENGRGNFPPRFSGLQFPNYSSELNVNALELDDSALYLCASRQGANEKLFFGSGTQLSVL.

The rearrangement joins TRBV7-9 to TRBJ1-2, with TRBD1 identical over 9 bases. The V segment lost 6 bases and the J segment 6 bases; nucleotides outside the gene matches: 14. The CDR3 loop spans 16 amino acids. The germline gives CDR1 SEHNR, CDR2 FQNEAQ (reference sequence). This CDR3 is CASSLGRDRVRNGYTF. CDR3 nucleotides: TGTGCCAGCAGTCTGGGTCGGGACAGGGTTAGGAATGGCTACACCTTC.

The CDR3 nucleotides read TGCGCCAGCAGCAGGAGGGACGGGGACGAGCAGTACTTC. It codes for CASSRRDGDEQYF. J is TRBJ2-7 and V is TRBV5-1; D may be TRBD2 (6 bases). Germline loops: CDR1 SGHRS, CDR2 YFSETQ. This CDR3 spans 13 amino acids. With 4 bases removed from V and 5 bases from J, the gap between germline ends came to 13 bases.

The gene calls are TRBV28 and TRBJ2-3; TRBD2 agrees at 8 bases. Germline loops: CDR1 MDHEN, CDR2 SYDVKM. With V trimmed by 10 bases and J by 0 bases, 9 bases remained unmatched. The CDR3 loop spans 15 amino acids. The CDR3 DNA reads TGTGCCATCACCAGAGCGGGAGCAAGCACAGATACGCAGTATTTT. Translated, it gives CAITRAGASTDTQYF.